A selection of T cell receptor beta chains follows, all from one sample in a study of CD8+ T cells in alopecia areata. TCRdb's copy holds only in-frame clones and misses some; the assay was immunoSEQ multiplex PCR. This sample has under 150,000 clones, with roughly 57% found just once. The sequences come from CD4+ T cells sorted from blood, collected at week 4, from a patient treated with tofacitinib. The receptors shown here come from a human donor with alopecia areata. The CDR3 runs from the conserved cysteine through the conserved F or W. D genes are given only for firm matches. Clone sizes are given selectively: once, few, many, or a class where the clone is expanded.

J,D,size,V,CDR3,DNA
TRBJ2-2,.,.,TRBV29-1,CSVAEGPTGELFF,TGCAGCGTTGCTGAGGGTCCCACCGGGGAGCTGTTTTTT
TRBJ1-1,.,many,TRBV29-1,CSVQNQIEAFF,TGCAGCGTTCAGAATCAAATTGAAGCTTTCTTT
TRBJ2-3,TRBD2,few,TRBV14,CASSPGLAGDTDTQYF,TGTGCCAGCAGCCCAGGACTAGCGGGGGACACAGATACGCAGTATTTT
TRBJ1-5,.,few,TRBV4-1,CASSQDPDTQPQHF,TGCGCCAGCAGCCAAGATCCAGACACTCAGCCCCAGCATTTT
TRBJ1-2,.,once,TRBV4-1,CASSQEGGGYTF,TGCGCCAGCAGCCAAGAAGGCGGCGGCTACACCTTC
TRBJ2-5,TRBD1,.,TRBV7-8,CASSTGTGGETQYF,TGTGCCAGCAGTACCGGGACAGGGGGAGAGACCCAGTACTTC
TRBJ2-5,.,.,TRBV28,CASSLGAGQTSLVAQYF,TGTGCCAGCAGCCTAGGGGCCGGACAGACCAGTCTGGTAGCCCAGTACTTC
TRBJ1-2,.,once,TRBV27,CASLRFNDGYTF,TGTGCCAGCCTAAGGTTCAATGATGGCTACACCTTC
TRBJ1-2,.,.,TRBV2,CASSEASYGYTF,TGTGCCAGCAGTGAAGCAAGTTATGGCTACACCTTC
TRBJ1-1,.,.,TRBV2,CASSGSGEAFF,TGTGCCAGCAGCGGGTCAGGGGAAGCTTTCTTT
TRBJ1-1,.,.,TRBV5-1,CASSLDGQNTEAFF,TGCGCCAGCAGCTTGGACGGACAGAACACTGAAGCTTTCTTT
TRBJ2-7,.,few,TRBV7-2,CASSLGYISYEQYF,TGTGCCAGCAGCTTAGGATACATCTCCTACGAGCAGTACTTC
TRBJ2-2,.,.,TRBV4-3,CASSQDPAGAYTGELFF,TGCGCCAGCAGCCAAGATCCGGCGGGGGCCTACACCGGGGAGCTGTTTTTT
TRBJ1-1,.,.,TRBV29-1,CSATSLKNGEGLDAFF,TGCAGCGCCACGTCCTTGAAGAATGGGGAGGGTCTGGACGCTTTCTTT
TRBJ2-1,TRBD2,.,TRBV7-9,CASSLREEAYNEQFF,TGTGCCAGCAGCTTACGGGAGGAAGCCTACAATGAGCAGTTCTTC
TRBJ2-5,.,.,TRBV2,CASSQFDRETQYF,TGTGCCAGCAGTCAATTTGACAGGGAGACCCAGTACTTC
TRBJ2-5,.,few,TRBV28,CASSMSGQETQYF,TGTGCCAGCAGTATGTCGGGACAAGAGACCCAGTACTTC
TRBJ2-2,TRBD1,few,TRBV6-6,CASSRPGGMLGGELFF,TGTGCCAGCAGTCGACCAGGGGGCATGCTAGGAGGGGAGCTGTTTTTT
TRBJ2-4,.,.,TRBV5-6,CASSPVGLAKNIQYF,TGTGCCAGCAGCCCGGTAGGCCTAGCCAAAAACATTCAGTACTTC
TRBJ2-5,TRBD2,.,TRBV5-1,CASSPGVSGSETQYF,TGCGCCAGCAGCCCCGGGGTTAGCGGGAGTGAGACCCAGTACTTC
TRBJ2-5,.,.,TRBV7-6,CASSLAPGQETQYF,TGTGCCAGCAGCTTAGCACCGGGCCAAGAGACCCAGTACTTC
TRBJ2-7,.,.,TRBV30,CAWSVREDTYEQYF,TGTGCCTGGAGTGTACGAGAGGACACCTACGAGCAGTACTTC
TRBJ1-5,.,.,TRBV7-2,CASSLLTGGVYSNQPQHF,TGTGCCAGCAGCTTACTCACGGGGGGCGTTTATAGCAATCAGCCCCAGCATTTT
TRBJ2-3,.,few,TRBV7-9,CASSLVLGDTQYF,TGTGCCAGCAGCTTAGTATTGGGAGATACGCAGTATTTT
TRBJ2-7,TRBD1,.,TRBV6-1,CATRDRGLGEQYF,TGTGCCACCCGGGACAGGGGGCTCGGCGAGCAGTACTTC
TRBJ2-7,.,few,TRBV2,CASSSGTGTLAYEQYF,TGTGCCAGCAGCTCGGGAACGGGGACTCTAGCCTACGAGCAGTACTTC
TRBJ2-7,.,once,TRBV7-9,CASSLGETAYEQYF,TGTGCCAGCAGCTTAGGAGAGACAGCCTACGAGCAGTACTTC
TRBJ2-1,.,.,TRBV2,CASRGLGDEQFF,TGTGCCAGTCGAGGCCTGGGCGATGAGCAGTTCTTC
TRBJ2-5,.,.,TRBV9,CASSVGGSQETQYF,TGTGCCAGCAGCGTAGGGGGCAGCCAAGAGACCCAGTACTTC
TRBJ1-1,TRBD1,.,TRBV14,CASSGTGALNTEAFF,TGTGCCAGCAGCGGAACAGGGGCCCTGAACACTGAAGCTTTCTTT
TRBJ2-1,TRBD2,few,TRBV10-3,CAVQGGSSGNNEQFF,TGTGCCGTACAAGGGGGGTCTAGCGGGAACAATGAGCAGTTCTTC
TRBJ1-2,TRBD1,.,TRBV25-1,CASSGQGARGYTF,TGTGCCAGCAGTGGCCAGGGGGCGCGGGGCTACACCTTC
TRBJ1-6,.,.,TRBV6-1,CASSDFGGGRRSPLHF,TGTGCCAGCAGTGACTTTGGAGGGGGGCGGCGGTCACCCCTCCACTTT
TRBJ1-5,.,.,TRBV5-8,CASSWRVEQPQHF,TGTGCCAGCAGCTGGAGGGTAGAGCAGCCCCAGCATTTT
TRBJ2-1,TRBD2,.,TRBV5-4,CASSLSGGSSYNEQFF,TGTGCCAGCAGCTTGTCGGGAGGGAGCTCCTACAATGAGCAGTTCTTC
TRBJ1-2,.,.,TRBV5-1,CASSTDGANYGYTF,TGCGCCAGCAGCACGGACGGAGCTAACTATGGCTACACCTTC
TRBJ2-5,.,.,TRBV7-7,CASSTDGPQETQYF,TGTGCCAGCAGCACGGACGGACCCCAAGAGACCCAGTACTTC
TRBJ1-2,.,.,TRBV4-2,CASSQDLAAGPQALRYGYTF,TGTGCCAGCAGCCAAGATCTTGCGGCAGGACCTCAAGCTTTGCGCTATGGCTACACCTTC
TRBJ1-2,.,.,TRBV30,CASGPGLSSGYTF,TGTGCCTCTGGACCGGGACTCTCCAGTGGCTACACCTTC
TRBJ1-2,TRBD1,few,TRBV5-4,CASSSGGAGGPLGYTF,TGTGCCAGCAGCTCCGGCGGGGCAGGGGGCCCGCTTGGCTACACCTTC
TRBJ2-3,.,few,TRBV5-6,CASSLGLGDTQYF,TGTGCCAGCAGCTTGGGATTAGGAGATACGCAGTATTTT
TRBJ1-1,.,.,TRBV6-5,CASSYWGTTEAFF,TGTGCCAGCAGTTACTGGGGGACTACTGAAGCTTTCTTT
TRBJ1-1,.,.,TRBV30,CAWSSDRLSPEAFF,TGTGCCTGGAGCTCTGACAGGTTAAGCCCTGAAGCTTTCTTT
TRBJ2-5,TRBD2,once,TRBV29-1,CSALLAGVETQYF,TGCAGCGCGCTCCTAGCGGGAGTGGAGACCCAGTACTTC
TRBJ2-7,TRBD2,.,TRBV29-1,CSVGASGGRAGEQYF,TGCAGCGTTGGGGCATCTGGCGGGAGGGCCGGCGAGCAGTACTTC
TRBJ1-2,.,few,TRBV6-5,CASMAPVGGYTF,TGTGCCAGCATGGCCCCCGTGGGGGGCTACACCTTC
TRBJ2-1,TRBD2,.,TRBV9,CASSVGTSGTDYNEQFF,TGTGCCAGCAGCGTAGGGACTAGCGGGACGGATTACAATGAGCAGTTCTTC
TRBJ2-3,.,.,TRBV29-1,CSVASGPDTQYF,TGCAGCGTTGCTTCGGGGCCAGATACGCAGTATTTT
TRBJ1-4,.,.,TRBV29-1,CSARLVYGEKLFF,TGCAGCGCCCGCCTAGTCTATGGTGAAAAACTGTTTTTT
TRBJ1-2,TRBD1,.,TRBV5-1,CASSSDRGLTNGYTF,TGCGCCAGCAGCTCGGACAGGGGGCTTACTAATGGCTACACCTTC
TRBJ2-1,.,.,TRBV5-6,CASSLMGGHSYNEQFF,TGTGCCAGCAGCTTAATGGGGGGACACTCCTACAATGAGCAGTTCTTC
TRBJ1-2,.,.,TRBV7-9,CASSPTVRDPYGYTF,TGTGCCAGCAGCCCCACCGTCAGGGACCCCTATGGCTACACCTTC
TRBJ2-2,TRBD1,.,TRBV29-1,CSVAKGTGDTGELFF,TGCAGCGTTGCGAAAGGGACAGGGGACACCGGGGAGCTGTTTTTT